These 28 T cell receptor beta chains came from one sample sequenced in a study of blood T cell repertoires in COVID-19 (dated by TCRdb to the early 2020s). The method behind the library was the immunoSEQ multiplex PCR assay. TCRdb stores this immuneACCESS table with in-frame sequences only. Part of the clones is absent; in the studies checked, under half of the shortfall reflects unresolved V genes, and no reason is known for the rest. Recorded for this sample are around 280,000 clones; around four fifths of them occurred a single time. The biggest ten clones account for around 4.1% of the sample. The sequenced sample consisted of peripheral blood. Source of these receptors: a woman between 45 and 60 years old with active or convalescent COVID-19.

V and J are TRBV12-5 and TRBJ1-1; TRBD1 agrees at 7 bases. This CDR3 spans 13 amino acids. Looked up from germline, CDR1 is LGHNT and CDR2 is FRNRAP. The trim removed 6 bases at V and 6 bases at J, leaving 7 bases unmatched. The CDR3 nucleotides read TGTGCTAGTGGCATAGGGGGACAGTCTGAAGCTTTCTTT. Amino acid sequence: CASGIGGQSEAFF.

The chain carries TRBV7-6 and TRBJ1-6; D unclear. Between the trimmed V and J ends, which lost 5 bases and 9 bases, there was a span of 17 bases. This CDR3 is built from 15 residues. CDR1 SGHVS and CDR2 FNYEAQ come from the germline V gene. CDR3 residues: CASSATRGLASPLHF. DNA of the CDR3: TGTGCCAGCAGCGCCACCAGAGGGTTGGCTTCACCCCTCCACTTT.

V and J are TRBV4-2 and TRBJ1-5, with 7 bases fitting TRBD1. The V gene end was trimmed by 3 bases and the J gene end by 5 bases; junction bases not matched to a gene: 7. This CDR3 contains 15 residues. Germline V gene data show CDR1 as LGHNA and CDR2 as YNFKEQ. DNA of the CDR3: TGTGCCAGCAGCCATGAGACAGGGTATGATCAGCCCCAGCATTTT. It is translated as CASSHETGYDQPQHF.

This chain links TRBV5-1 with TRBJ1-1; 9 bases are a match to TRBD1. Trimming at V came to 1 base and at J to 7 bases, leaving 2 bases not matched to a gene. The CDR3 is 13 residues long. The germline V gene has CDR1 SGHRS and CDR2 YFSETQ. CDR3 protein: CASSLNRGLEAFF. For the CDR3, the DNA is TGCGCCAGCAGCTTGAACAGGGGGCTTGAAGCTTTCTTT. Full variable domain (missing parts from reference TRBV5-1 and TRBJ1-1): KAGVTQTPRYLIKTRGQQVTLSCSPISGHRSVSWYQQTPGQGLQFLFEYFSETQRNKGNFPGRFSGRQFSNSRSEMNVSTLELGDSALYLCASSLNRGLEAFFGQGTRLTVV.

The table lists this clone with a few counts. CDR3 nucleotide sequence: TGTGCCATCAGCGAAACGACAGACTATGGCTACACCTTC. It yields the protein CAISETTDYGYTF. This chain links TRBV10-3 with TRBJ1-2; the D gene is possibly TRBD1 (5 bases). The CDR3 spans 13 residues. In germline, CDR1 is ENHRY, CDR2 SYGVKD. V gave up 6 bases and J gave up 3 bases, with 11 bases separating them.

This chain uses TRBV7-2 with TRBJ1-5; a weak D match, TRBD1 (5 bases). The V end lost 4 bases, the J end lost 2 bases, and 18 bases lay between the germline ends. CDR3 size: 17 residues. Germline V CDR1 and CDR2: SGHTA, FQGNSA. This CDR3 reads CASSYLPPRVGNQPQHF. The CDR3, as DNA: TGTGCCAGCAGCTATTTACCGCCCAGGGTGGGCAATCAGCCCCAGCATTTT.

The rearrangement links TRBV18 to TRBJ2-1; 10 nucleotides match TRBD1. The germline V gene encodes CDR1 KGHSH and CDR2 LQKENI. V shed 6 bases, J shed 7 bases, and the junction held 12 bases outside the gene matches. CDR3 length: 16 residues. The CDR3 DNA follows: TGTGCCAGCTCCCCTCGGGGACAGGGGCTTGATAATGAGCAGTTCTTC. It translates to CASSPRGQGLDNEQFF. The whole variable domain, filled in from reference TRBV18 and TRBJ2-1, reads NAGVMQNPRHLVRRRGQEARLRCSPMKGHSHVYWYRQLPEEGLKFMVYLQKENIIDESGMPKERFSAEFPKEGPSILRIQQVVRGDSAAYFCASSPRGQGLDNEQFFGPGTRLTVL.

This chain joins TRBV10-2 and TRBJ1-2; no clear D. From germline, CDR1 is WSHSY and CDR2 SAAADI. The V end was cut by 9 bases, the J end by 4 bases, with 27 bases between. This CDR3 contains 17 residues. In DNA, the CDR3 is TGCGCCAGTTTTCCGGTGTACGGAGATGAGAAATCCTATGGCTACACCTTC. Its protein is CASFPVYGDEKSYGYTF.

This clone has more than one count but fewer than ten. The J gene is TRBJ1-2, the V gene TRBV3-1 (or the pseudogene TRBV3-2), with TRBD1 as a possible D gene (6 bases). V was clipped by 2 bases and J by 2 bases, with 12 bases between them. This CDR3 is 15 amino acids long. Germline CDR1 reads LGHDT; CDR2 reads YNNKEL (reference sequence). CDR3 amino acids: CASSQSPGQNYGYTF. CDR3 coding DNA: TGTGCCAGCAGCCAATCGCCGGGACAAAACTATGGCTACACCTTC.

The V and J genes are TRBV5-1 and TRBJ2-7, with 10 bases identical to TRBD2. The CDR3 is 15 residues long. V gave up 4 bases and J gave up 2 bases; unmatched junction bases: 6. The germline V gene encodes CDR1 SGHRS and CDR2 YFSETQ. CDR3 loop: CASSPSGTSAYEQYF. For the CDR3, the DNA is TGCGCCAGCAGCCCCTCCGGGACTAGCGCCTACGAGCAGTACTTC.

The chain uses TRBV2 and TRBJ2-7; weak D call: TRBD2 (5 bases). The length of the CDR3 is 17 residues. V was shortened by 3 bases and J by 0 bases, with 18 bases between the two germline ends. Per germline, CDR1 SNHLY and CDR2 FYNNEI. Here the CDR3 reads CASSDSVMRGSSYEQYF. CDR3 sequence (DNA): TGTGCCAGCAGTGATTCGGTCATGCGAGGGAGCTCCTACGAGCAGTACTTC.

The chain's CDR3 is CATSREGAGAPNEQFF. Here the CDR3 DNA reads TGTGCCACCAGCAGAGAGGGGGCGGGAGCCCCCAATGAGCAGTTCTTC. The rearrangement links TRBV15 to TRBJ2-1, with D possibly TRBD2 on 7 matching bases. Trimming took 0 bases from V and 6 from J, leaving 15 bases between them. Germline V gene data show CDR1 as LNHNV and CDR2 as YYDKDF (reference sequence). The CDR3 covers 16 residues.

The J gene is TRBJ2-1, the V gene TRBV10-3; 12 bases map to TRBD2. The germline gives CDR1 ENHRY, CDR2 SYGVKD. V lost 6 bases, J lost 11 bases, and 8 bases stayed unmatched. The CDR3 totals 14 residues. Here the CDR3 reads CAISSGLAGLQQFF. CDR3 bases: TGTGCCATCAGCTCGGGACTAGCGGGTCTGCAGCAGTTCTTC.

This chain connects TRBV28 to TRBJ1-5, with unresolved D. The CDR3 sequence is 15 residues long. CDR1 is MDHEN and CDR2 is SYDVKM in the germline V gene. The ends were cut back, 4 bases at V and 0 bases at J, with 10 bases in the middle. In nucleotides, the CDR3 is TGTGCCAGCAGTTCCGACGACATTAGCAATCAGCCCCAGCATTTT. It codes for CASSSDDISNQPQHF.

CDR3 DNA sequence: TGCGCCAGCAGTGAGGACAGGGGCACTGAAGCTTTCTTT. This gives the protein CASSEDRGTEAFF. The chain uses TRBV10-1 and TRBJ1-1, with 8 positions matching TRBD1. The CDR3 covers 13 residues. V was clipped by 2 bases and J by 4 bases; unmatched bases: 0. Per germline, CDR1 WNHNN and CDR2 SYGVQD (reference sequence).

V gene TRBV5-6 combines with J gene TRBJ2-1; D might be TRBD2 (5 bases). The ends were cut back, 2 bases at V and 7 bases at J, with 19 bases in the middle. The germline V gene encodes CDR1 SGHDT and CDR2 YYEEEE. The CDR3 has 16 amino acids. The CDR3 DNA follows: TGTGCCAGCAGCTTCGACACTCTCGGCCGGGGAAATGAGCAGTTCTTC. Amino acids: CASSFDTLGRGNEQFF.

The rearrangement joins TRBV10-3 to TRBJ1-1, with D possibly TRBD1 on 5 matching bases. Per the germline V gene, CDR1 is ENHRY and CDR2 is SYGVKD. This CDR3 is 13 amino acids long. Between the trimmed V and J ends, which lost 2 bases and 7 bases, there was a span of 11 bases. The CDR3 coding sequence is TGTGCCATCAGTGAGGGGGGAGGCAATGAAGCTTTCTTT. It translates to CAISEGGGNEAFF.

V gene TRBV3-1 (or the pseudogene TRBV3-2) combines with J gene TRBJ1-2; TRBD1 might be the D (5 bases). CDR1 is LGHDT, CDR2 YNNKEL, per germline (reference sequence). The CDR3 runs 14 residues. Trimming left V 1 base short and J 7 bases short, with 13 bases between. CDR3 sequence (DNA): TGTGCCAGCAGCCAAGCCGCCAGGGCCTCTGGCTACACCTTC. Translating gives CASSQAARASGYTF.

The chain carries TRBV5-4 and TRBJ2-3, with no clear D. Germline lookup yields CDR1 SGHNT and CDR2 YYREEE (reference sequence). The CDR3 has 13 residues. V lost 0 bases and J lost 5, with 7 bases in between. CDR3 amino acids: CASSLDGIDTQYF. The DNA of the CDR3 is TGTGCCAGCAGCTTGGATGGCATAGATACGCAGTATTTT. Together with reference TRBV5-4 and TRBJ2-3, the CDR3 gives the full variable domain: ETGVTQSPTHLIKTRGQQVTLRCSSQSGHNTVSWYQQALGQGPQFIFQYYREEENGRGNFPPRFSGLQFPNYSSELNVNALELDDSALYLCASSLDGIDTQYFGPGTRLTVL.

J is TRBJ2-4 and V is TRBV5-1, with 9 bases that match TRBD2. With V trimmed by 0 bases and J by 2 bases, 3 bases remained unmatched. CDR1 and CDR2 (germline): SGHRS, YFSETQ. The CDR3 has 16 amino acids. This chain's CDR3 is CASSLGLAVTKNIQYF. Here the CDR3 DNA reads TGCGCCAGCAGCTTGGGACTAGCGGTAACCAAAAACATTCAGTACTTC.

The chain combines TRBV5-6 with TRBJ1-2; D unclear. The germline V gene encodes CDR1 SGHDT and CDR2 YYEEEE. V lost 4 bases and J 8 bases, leaving 12 bases between the germline ends. CDR3 size: 12 residues. The CDR3, as DNA: TGTGCCAGCAGCACTTCGACATCGGGCTACACCTTC. This translates into CASSTSTSGYTF.

J is TRBJ2-7 and V is TRBV19; 7 bases are a match to TRBD1. The V gene's germline CDR1 is LNHDA and CDR2 SQIVND (reference sequence). With 2 bases clipped from V and 2 bases from J, the junction kept 6 bases outside the gene matches. This CDR3 comprises 15 residues. The CDR3 here is CASSISGTDTYEQYF. The CDR3, as DNA: TGTGCCAGTAGTATATCCGGGACAGACACCTACGAGCAGTACTTC. The full variable domain, in which reference TRBV19 and TRBJ2-7 provide the parts outside the CDR3, is DGGITQSPKYLFRKEGQNVTLSCEQNLNHDAMYWYRQDPGQGLRLIYYSQIVNDFQKGDIAEGYSVSREKKESFPLTVTSAQKNPTAFYLCASSISGTDTYEQYFGPGTRLTVT.

This sequence joins TRBV5-1 and TRBJ1-2; D not certain. Germline lookup yields CDR1 SGHRS and CDR2 YFSETQ. V was clipped by 1 base and J by 7 bases, with 11 bases between them. This CDR3 is built from 13 residues. The CDR3 protein is CASSLNREGGYTF. The CDR3 DNA follows: TGCGCCAGCAGCTTGAACAGAGAGGGTGGCTACACCTTC.

This clone appeared a few times. The chain carries TRBV7-2 and TRBJ2-2; TRBD2 matches at 9 bases. V dropped 0 bases and J dropped 5; count of bases not matched to a gene: 4. Germline V gene sequence: CDR1 SGHTA, CDR2 FQGNSA. The CDR3 contains 16 residues. The CDR3 is CASSLALLAGTGELFF. CDR3 nucleotide sequence: TGTGCCAGCAGCTTAGCTCTGCTAGCGGGAACCGGGGAGCTGTTTTTT.

This clone was seen a few times. This chain uses TRBV6-6 with TRBJ2-7, with 9 positions matching TRBD2. V lost 6 bases and J lost 6; bases outside the gene matches: 9. This CDR3 comprises 14 residues. From germline, CDR1 is MNHNY and CDR2 SVGAGI (reference sequence). The CDR3 spells CASSSGTSSPEQYF. The CDR3 coding sequence is TGTGCCAGCAGCTCCGGGACTAGCAGTCCCGAGCAGTACTTC.

The J gene is TRBJ2-5, the V gene TRBV28; 7 bases map to TRBD1. Trimming removed 4 bases from V and 6 bases from J; junction bases left unmatched: 14. The CDR3 is made up of 16 amino acids. Germline V gives CDR1 MDHEN, CDR2 SYDVKM. In DNA, the CDR3 is TGTGCCAGCAGTTCCTTGACAGGGTCTACCGGGCAGACCCAGTACTTC. It translates to CASSSLTGSTGQTQYF.

J is TRBJ1-6 and V is TRBV27; no clear D gene. This CDR3 comprises 12 residues. Trimming took off 8 bases at V and 13 bases at J, with 15 bases between the two ends. CDR1 MNHEY and CDR2 SMNVEV come from the germline V gene (reference sequence). This CDR3 is CASGFDRDPLHF. CDR3 in DNA: TGTGCCAGCGGATTCGACCGGGATCCCCTCCACTTT.

To note about this clone: Other DNA sequences in the sample encode the same CDR3. This chain connects TRBV28 to TRBJ1-5, with TRBD1 identical over 9 bases. This CDR3 region has 14 residues. CDR1 and CDR2 from the germline V gene are MDHEN and SYDVKM. The junction had 3 bases not matched to a gene; V was cut back by 5 bases and J by 4 bases. DNA of the CDR3: TGTGCCAGCAGTCCTGGGACAGGGAATCAGCCCCAGCATTTT. Residues: CASSPGTGNQPQHF.